The present TCR beta chain was sequenced within a study of OX40 agonist ivuxolimab in advanced cancers. About the research overall: The dose-escalation group included hepatocellular carcinoma, melanoma, renal cell carcinoma and head and neck cancer.

Study-level results: Individuals who were partial responders at 0.1-3.0 mg/kg had clonal expansion that ranked among the lowest.

Measured with immunoSEQ multiplex PCR; TCRdb has only the in-frame clones, and not every one. The sample consists of fewer than 55,000 clones, 87% of them appearing once. This clone has a single count. The target antigen is unknown. CDR1 and CDR2 (germline): LNHDA, SQIVND (reference sequence). Trimming pared 3 bases from V and 5 bases from J, leaving 8 bases between. CDR3 length: 13 residues. This TCR came from an adult with an advanced solid tumor such as melanoma, head and neck, liver or kidney cancer. This specimen consisted of CD4+ or CD8+ T cells sorted from blood, obtained in a trial of the OX40 agonist ivuxolimab. The chain couples TRBV19 to TRBJ1-5; D is unclear. The CDR3 DNA sequence: TGTGCCAGTAGTATTGAGGGAGATCAGCCCCAGCATTTT. Its translation: CASSIEGDQPQHF.